The 14 T cell receptor beta chains listed next were all sequenced from one sample in a study of control samples from healthy donors and cancer patients. Generated by immunoSEQ multiplex PCR, the TCRdb table keeps only in-frame clones and is missing some. This table holds under 150,000 clones, about nine tenths found once. Sequences were obtained from blood. All receptors come from a middle-aged man in good health.

The rearrangement joins TRBV5-1 to TRBJ2-5; possibly TRBD1 or TRBD2 for D (6 bases each). Germline CDR1 and CDR2: SGHRS and YFSETQ. There are 15 residues in the CDR3. V was cut by 3 bases and J by 5 bases, with 17 bases left in between. CDR3 nucleotide sequence: TGCGCCAGCAGCTCTTCGGGGGCGCGGATGGAGACCCAGTACTTC. Protein sequence: CASSSSGARMETQYF.

The gene calls are TRBV10-2 and TRBJ1-1, with D possibly being TRBD1 (5 bases). This CDR3 region has 13 residues. Germline CDR1 is WSHSY and CDR2 is SAAADI. The V end lost 7 bases, the J end lost 4 bases, and 13 bases lay between the germline ends. In DNA form, the CDR3 reads TGCGCCAGCACCGGGACGGTGATCACTGAAGCTTTCTTT. This gives the protein CASTGTVITEAFF.

This chain connects TRBV19 to TRBJ2-4; tentative D call: TRBD1 (7 bases). There are 16 residues in the CDR3. Trimming pared 6 bases from V and 8 bases from J, leaving 23 bases between. Germline CDR1 reads LNHDA; CDR2 reads SQIVND (reference sequence). Here the CDR3 reads CASSQEGAGRRDIQYF. The CDR3 DNA follows: TGTGCCAGTAGCCAAGAGGGGGCAGGGAGGCGAGACATTCAGTACTTC.

V and J are TRBV12-3 or TRBV12-4 and TRBJ2-1; D remains ambiguous. This CDR3 is 12 amino acids long. Trimming removed 6 bases from V and 10 bases from J, with 13 bases in between. CDR3 region: CASSHRQWEQFF. In nucleotides, the CDR3 is TGTGCCAGCAGCCATCGGCAATGGGAGCAGTTCTTC.

The chain links TRBV2 to TRBJ2-3; 11 bases fit TRBD2. In germline, CDR1 is SNHLY, CDR2 FYNNEI. CDR3 size: 17 residues. The V and J ends lost 7 bases and 7 bases, in that order; junction bases with no gene match: 16. CDR3 nucleotides: TGTGCCAGCACTCCGATTCAGACTAGCGGGACCACCCATACGCAGTATTTT. Translating gives CASTPIQTSGTTHTQYF.

The V gene is TRBV7-2, the J gene TRBJ1-6, with D possibly matching TRBD1 (6 bases). Germline CDR1 is SGHTA and CDR2 is FQGNSA. Deletions cut 1 base from V and 0 bases from J, with 13 bases between. The CDR3 runs 18 residues. CDR3 protein: CASSLVGGRSSYNSPLHF. As DNA, the CDR3 is TGTGCCAGCAGCTTAGTGGGGGGCAGGAGCTCCTATAATTCACCCCTCCACTTT.

The V gene is TRBV6-6, the J gene TRBJ2-2; D ambiguous. Per the germline V gene, CDR1 is MNHNY and CDR2 is SVGAGI (reference sequence). V was pared by 2 bases and J by 0 bases, with 10 bases between. There are 16 residues in the CDR3. The CDR3: CASSYSRRSNTGELFF. In DNA, the CDR3 is TGTGCCAGCAGTTACAGTAGGCGGTCGAACACCGGGGAGCTGTTTTTT.

V gene TRBV5-4 combines with J gene TRBJ2-5, with D maybe TRBD1 (5 bases). The ends were cut back, 0 bases at V and 5 bases at J, with 8 bases in the middle. The CDR3 has 13 amino acids. Germline CDR1 and CDR2: SGHNT and YYREEE (reference sequence). This chain's CDR3 is CASSLGAGETQYF. CDR3 coding DNA: TGTGCCAGCAGCTTGGGGGCAGGGGAGACCCAGTACTTC.

The rearrangement joins TRBV18 to TRBJ2-1; 8 bases are a match to TRBD2. The CDR3 length is 14 residues. Germline lookup yields CDR1 KGHSH and CDR2 LQKENI. V lost 9 bases, J lost 0 bases, and 4 bases stayed unmatched. CDR3 coding DNA: TGTGCCAGTATAGCGGGGAGCTCCTACAATGAGCAGTTCTTC. Translating it yields CASIAGSSYNEQFF.

The CDR3 DNA follows: TGTGCCAGCAGCTTGCTCGGTACAGGGGTGGATACGCAGTATTTT. Its translation: CASSLLGTGVDTQYF. This chain uses TRBV5-6 with TRBJ2-3; the match to TRBD1 covers 7 bases. Germline CDR1 is SGHDT and CDR2 is YYEEEE. The CDR3 runs 15 residues. Losses at the gene ends were 1 base for V and 6 bases for J; bases not matched to a gene: 8.

The chain carries TRBV7-2 and TRBJ2-3, with 14 positions matching TRBD2. The J segment lost 1 base and the V segment lost 5 bases, leaving 5 bases of the junction unmatched. Germline V CDR1 and CDR2: SGHTA, FQGNSA. This CDR3 contains 17 residues. The CDR3 is CASSPPGLAGGTDTQYF. The CDR3 nucleotides are TGTGCCAGCAGCCCCCCGGGACTAGCGGGGGGCACAGATACGCAGTATTTT.

This chain uses TRBV5-6 with TRBJ2-2; 11 bases align to TRBD1. The V gene's germline CDR1 is SGHDT and CDR2 YYEEEE. The CDR3 runs to 15 residues. The ends lost 1 base at V and 5 bases at J; junction bases unmatched: 1. CDR3: CASSLWDRGTGELFF. The CDR3, as DNA: TGTGCCAGCAGCTTGTGGGACAGGGGGACCGGGGAGCTGTTTTTT. Filled out from reference TRBV5-6 and TRBJ2-2, the complete variable domain reads DAGVTQSPTHLIKTRGQQVTLRCSPKSGHDTVSWYQQALGQGPQFIFQYYEEEERQRGNFPDRFSGHQFPNYSSELNVNALLLGDSALYLCASSLWDRGTGELFFGEGSRLTVL.

V usage is TRBV6-5 and J usage is TRBJ2-7; TRBD2 might be the D (7 bases). The CDR3 runs 15 residues. Germline V lookup: CDR1 MNHEY, CDR2 SVGAGI. The V end lost 6 bases, the J end lost 2 bases, and 17 bases lay between the germline ends. This CDR3 reads CASSLRGGAAYEQYF. CDR3 DNA sequence: TGTGCCAGCAGCCTCCGTGGGGGGGCTGCCTACGAGCAGTACTTC.

This chain joins TRBV3-1 (or the pseudogene TRBV3-2) and TRBJ1-4; D is possibly TRBD1 (5 bases). Trimming removed 1 base at V and 3 bases at J, with 15 bases between. Per the germline V gene, CDR1 is LGHDT and CDR2 is YNNKEL (reference sequence). There are 17 residues in the CDR3. The CDR3 here is CASSQGKGTFANEKLFF. Written as DNA, the CDR3 is TGTGCCAGCAGCCAAGGTAAAGGGACGTTCGCTAATGAAAAACTGTTTTTT.